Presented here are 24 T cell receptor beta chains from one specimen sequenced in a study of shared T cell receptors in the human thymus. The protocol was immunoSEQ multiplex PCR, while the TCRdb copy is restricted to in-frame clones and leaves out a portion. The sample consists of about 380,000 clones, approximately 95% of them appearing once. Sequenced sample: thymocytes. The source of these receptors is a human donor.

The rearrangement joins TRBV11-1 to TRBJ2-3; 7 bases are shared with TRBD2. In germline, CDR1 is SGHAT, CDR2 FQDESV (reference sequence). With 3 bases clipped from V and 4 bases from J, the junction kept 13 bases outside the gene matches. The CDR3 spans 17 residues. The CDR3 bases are TGTGCCAGCAGCTTCAGCCGGGACTACTGGGATGCAGATACGCAGTATTTT. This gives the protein CASSFSRDYWDADTQYF.

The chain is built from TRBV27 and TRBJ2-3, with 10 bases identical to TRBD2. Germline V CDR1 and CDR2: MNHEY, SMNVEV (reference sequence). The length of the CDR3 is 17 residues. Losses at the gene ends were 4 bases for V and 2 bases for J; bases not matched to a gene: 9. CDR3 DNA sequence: TGTGCCAGCAGTTCACTAGCGGGACTGGGGGTCACAGATACGCAGTATTTT. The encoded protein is CASSSLAGLGVTDTQYF.

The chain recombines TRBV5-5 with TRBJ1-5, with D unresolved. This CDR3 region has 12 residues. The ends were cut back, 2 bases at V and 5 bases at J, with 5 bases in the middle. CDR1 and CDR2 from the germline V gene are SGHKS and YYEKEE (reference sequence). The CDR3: CASSLGDQPQHF. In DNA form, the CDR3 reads TGTGCCAGCAGCTTAGGAGATCAGCCCCAGCATTTT.

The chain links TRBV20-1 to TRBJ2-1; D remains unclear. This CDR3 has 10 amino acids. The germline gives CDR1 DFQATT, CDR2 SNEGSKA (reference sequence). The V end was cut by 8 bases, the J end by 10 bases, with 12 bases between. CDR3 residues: CSHRAAEQFF. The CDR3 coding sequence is TGCAGTCACCGGGCCGCCGAGCAGTTCTTC.

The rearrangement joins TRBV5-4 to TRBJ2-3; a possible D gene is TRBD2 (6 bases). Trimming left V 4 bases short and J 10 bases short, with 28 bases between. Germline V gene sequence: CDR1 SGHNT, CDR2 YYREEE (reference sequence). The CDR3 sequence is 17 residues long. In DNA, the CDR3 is TGTGCCAGCAGCACAACACTTAGCGGACATGGTAATAAATCGCAGTATTTT. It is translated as CASSTTLSGHGNKSQYF.

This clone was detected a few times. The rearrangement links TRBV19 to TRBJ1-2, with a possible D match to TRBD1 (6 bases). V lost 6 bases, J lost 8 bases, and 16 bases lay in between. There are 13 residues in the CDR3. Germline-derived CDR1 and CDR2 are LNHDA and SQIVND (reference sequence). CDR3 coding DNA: TGTGCCAGTAGACAACCTGAGGGGGGAGGCTACACCTTC. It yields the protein CASRQPEGGGYTF.

The CDR3 region has the DNA TGTGCCAGCAGTTTTTGGGACAGCTATAGCAATCAGCCCCAGCATTTT. Amino acid sequence: CASSFWDSYSNQPQHF. The genes are TRBV28 and TRBJ1-5, with 7 positions matching TRBD1. This CDR3 has 16 residues. V shed 3 bases, J shed 0 bases, and the junction held 5 bases outside the gene matches. Germline values: CDR1 MDHEN, CDR2 SYDVKM.

In DNA form, the CDR3 reads TGTGCCACCAGCGGTATTCCCGGGACAGGGCCTAGGGAGACCCAGTACTTC. It is translated as CATSGIPGTGPRETQYF. The chain is built from TRBV15 and TRBJ2-5; 9 bases map to TRBD1. Germline assignment: CDR1 LNHNV and CDR2 YYDKDF (reference sequence). V dropped 5 bases and J dropped 5; count of bases not matched to a gene: 15. The CDR3 has 17 amino acids.

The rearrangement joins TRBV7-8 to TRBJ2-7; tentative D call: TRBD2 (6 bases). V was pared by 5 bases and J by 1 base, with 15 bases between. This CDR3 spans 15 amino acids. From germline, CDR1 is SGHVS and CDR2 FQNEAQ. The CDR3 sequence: CASSTDYPVSYEQYF. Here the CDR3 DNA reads TGTGCCAGCAGCACGGACTACCCGGTTTCCTACGAGCAGTACTTC.

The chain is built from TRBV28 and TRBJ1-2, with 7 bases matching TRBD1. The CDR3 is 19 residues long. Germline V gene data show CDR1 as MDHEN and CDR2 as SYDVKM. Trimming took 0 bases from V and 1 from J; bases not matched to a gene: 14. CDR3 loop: CASSLCRTGTTPHNYGYTF. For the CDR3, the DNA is TGTGCCAGCAGTTTATGCAGGACAGGAACTACTCCCCATAACTATGGCTACACCTTC.

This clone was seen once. CDR3 protein: CASSLEMPRDSIYTSYEQYF. The CDR3 nucleotides read TGCGCCAGCAGCCTGGAAATGCCTCGGGACTCAATATACACCTCCTACGAGCAGTACTTC. The chain carries TRBV4-1 and TRBJ2-7; D might be TRBD2 (6 bases). V was shortened by 4 bases and J by 0 bases, with 28 bases between the two germline ends. The CDR3 is 20 residues long. CDR1 is MGHRA, CDR2 YSYEKL, per germline.

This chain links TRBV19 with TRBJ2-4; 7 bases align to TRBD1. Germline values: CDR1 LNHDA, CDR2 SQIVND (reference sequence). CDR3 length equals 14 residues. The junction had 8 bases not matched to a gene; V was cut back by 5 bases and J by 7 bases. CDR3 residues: CASSVPTGRNIQYF. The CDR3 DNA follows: TGTGCCAGTAGTGTTCCGACAGGGCGGAACATTCAGTACTTC.

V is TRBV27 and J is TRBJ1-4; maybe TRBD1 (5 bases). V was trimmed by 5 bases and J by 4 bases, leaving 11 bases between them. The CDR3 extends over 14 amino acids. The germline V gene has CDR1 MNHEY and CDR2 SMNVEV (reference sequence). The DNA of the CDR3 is TGTGCCAGCAGTCCTGGGACGGATAATGAAAAACTGTTTTTT. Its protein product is CASSPGTDNEKLFF.

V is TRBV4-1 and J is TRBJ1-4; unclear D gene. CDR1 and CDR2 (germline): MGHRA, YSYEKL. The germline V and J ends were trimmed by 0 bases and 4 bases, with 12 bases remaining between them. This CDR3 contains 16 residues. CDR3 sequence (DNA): TGCGCCAGCAGCCAAGATTACGGGCAGCTTAATGAAAAACTGTTTTTT. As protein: CASSQDYGQLNEKLFF.

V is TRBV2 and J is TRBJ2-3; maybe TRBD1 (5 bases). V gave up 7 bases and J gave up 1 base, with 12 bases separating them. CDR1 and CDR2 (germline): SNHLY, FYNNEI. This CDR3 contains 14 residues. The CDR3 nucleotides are TGTGCCAGCACTCATCCAGGGTGCACAGATACGCAGTATTTT. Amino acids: CASTHPGCTDTQYF. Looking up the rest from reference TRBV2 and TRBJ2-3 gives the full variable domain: EPEVTQTPSHQVTQMGQEVILRCVPISNHLYFYWYRQILGQKVEFLVSFYNNEISEKSEIFDDQFSVERPDGSNFTLKIRSTKLEDSAMYFCASTHPGCTDTQYFGPGTRLTVL.

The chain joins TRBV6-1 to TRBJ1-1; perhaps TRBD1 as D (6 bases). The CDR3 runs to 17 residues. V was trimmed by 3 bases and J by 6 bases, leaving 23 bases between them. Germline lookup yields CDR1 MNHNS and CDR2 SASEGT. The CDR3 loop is CASSESGRGREEAEAFF. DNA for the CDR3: TGTGCCAGCAGTGAGAGTGGCCGGGGGCGTGAAGAAGCTGAAGCTTTCTTT.

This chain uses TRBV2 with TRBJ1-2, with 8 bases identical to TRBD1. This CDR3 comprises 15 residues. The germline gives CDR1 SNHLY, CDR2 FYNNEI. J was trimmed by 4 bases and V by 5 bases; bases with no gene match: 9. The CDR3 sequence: CASSSQGAFFYGYTF. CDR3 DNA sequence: TGTGCCAGCAGTAGCCAGGGGGCTTTTTTCTATGGCTACACCTTC.

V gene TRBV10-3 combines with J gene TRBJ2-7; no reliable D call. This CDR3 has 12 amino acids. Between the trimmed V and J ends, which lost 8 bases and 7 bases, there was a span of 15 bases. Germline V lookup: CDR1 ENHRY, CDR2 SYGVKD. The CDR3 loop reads CAISGPFGEQYF. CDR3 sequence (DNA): TGTGCCATCTCGGGCCCTTTCGGTGAGCAGTACTTC.

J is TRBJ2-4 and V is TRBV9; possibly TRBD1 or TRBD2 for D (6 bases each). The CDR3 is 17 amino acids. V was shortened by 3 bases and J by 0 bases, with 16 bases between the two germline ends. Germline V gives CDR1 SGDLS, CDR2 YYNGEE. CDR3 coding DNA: TGTGCCAGCAGCGACCGTAGGGGGGAACTAGCCAAAAACATTCAGTACTTC. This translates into CASSDRRGELAKNIQYF.

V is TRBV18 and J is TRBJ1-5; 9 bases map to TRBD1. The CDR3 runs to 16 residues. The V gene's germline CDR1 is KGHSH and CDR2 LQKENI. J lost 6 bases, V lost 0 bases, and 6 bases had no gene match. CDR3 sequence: CASSPPRDRAVQPQHF. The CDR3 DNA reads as TGTGCCAGCTCACCACCGAGGGACAGGGCTGTTCAGCCCCAGCATTTT.

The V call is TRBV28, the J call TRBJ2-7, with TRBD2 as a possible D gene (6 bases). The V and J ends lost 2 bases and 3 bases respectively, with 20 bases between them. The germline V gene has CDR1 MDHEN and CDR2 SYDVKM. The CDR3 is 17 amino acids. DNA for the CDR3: TGTGCCAGCAGTTTAGGTTGTAGGAGGGAGGAGGTCTACGAGCAGTACTTC. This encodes CASSLGCRREEVYEQYF.

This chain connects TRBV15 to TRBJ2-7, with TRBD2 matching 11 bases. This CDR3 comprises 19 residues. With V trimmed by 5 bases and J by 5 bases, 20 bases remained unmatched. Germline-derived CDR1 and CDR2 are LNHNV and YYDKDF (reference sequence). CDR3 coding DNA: TGTGCCACCAGCTCTTCGCCGGGACTAGCGGAGGAAGTAGTCAACGAGCAGTACTTC. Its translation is CATSSSPGLAEEVVNEQYF.

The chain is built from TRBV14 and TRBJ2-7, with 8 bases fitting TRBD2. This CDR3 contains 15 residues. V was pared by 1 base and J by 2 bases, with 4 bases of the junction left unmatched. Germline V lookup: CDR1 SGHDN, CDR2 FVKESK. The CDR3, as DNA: TGTGCCAGCAGCCAAGGTGGTAGCGGGGCCTACGAGCAGTACTTC. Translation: CASSQGGSGAYEQYF.

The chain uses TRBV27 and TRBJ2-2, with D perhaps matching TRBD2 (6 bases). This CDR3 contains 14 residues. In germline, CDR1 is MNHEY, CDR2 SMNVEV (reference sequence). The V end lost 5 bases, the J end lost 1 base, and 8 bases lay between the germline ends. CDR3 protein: CASSQGLNTGELFF. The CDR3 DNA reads TGTGCCAGCAGTCAGGGACTGAACACCGGGGAGCTGTTTTTT.